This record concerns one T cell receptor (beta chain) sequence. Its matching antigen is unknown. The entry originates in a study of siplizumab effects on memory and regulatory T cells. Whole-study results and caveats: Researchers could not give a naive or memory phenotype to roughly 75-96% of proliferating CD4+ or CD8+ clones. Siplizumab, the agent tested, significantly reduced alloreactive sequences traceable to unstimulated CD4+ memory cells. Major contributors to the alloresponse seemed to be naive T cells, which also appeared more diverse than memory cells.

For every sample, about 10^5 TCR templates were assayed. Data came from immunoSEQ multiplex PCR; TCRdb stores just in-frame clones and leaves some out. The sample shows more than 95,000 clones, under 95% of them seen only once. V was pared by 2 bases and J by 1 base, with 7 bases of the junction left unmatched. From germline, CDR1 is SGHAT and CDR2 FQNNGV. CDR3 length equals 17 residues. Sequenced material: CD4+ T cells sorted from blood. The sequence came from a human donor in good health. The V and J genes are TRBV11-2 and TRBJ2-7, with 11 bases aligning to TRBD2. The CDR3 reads CASSLNRTSGSSYEQYF. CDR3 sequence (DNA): TGTGCCAGCAGCTTAAACCGGACTAGCGGGTCGTCCTACGAGCAGTACTTC.